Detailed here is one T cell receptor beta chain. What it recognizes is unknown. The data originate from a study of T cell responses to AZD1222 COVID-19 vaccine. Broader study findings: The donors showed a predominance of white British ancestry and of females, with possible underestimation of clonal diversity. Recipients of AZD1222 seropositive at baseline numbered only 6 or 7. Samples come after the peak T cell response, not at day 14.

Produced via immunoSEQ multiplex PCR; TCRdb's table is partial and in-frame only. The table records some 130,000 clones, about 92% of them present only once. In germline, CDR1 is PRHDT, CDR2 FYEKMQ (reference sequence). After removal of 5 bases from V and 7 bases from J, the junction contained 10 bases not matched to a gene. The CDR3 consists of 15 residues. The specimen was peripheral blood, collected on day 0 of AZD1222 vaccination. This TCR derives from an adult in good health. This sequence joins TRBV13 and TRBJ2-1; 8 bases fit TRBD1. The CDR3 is CASSQQDREANEQFF. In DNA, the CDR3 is TGTGCCAGCAGCCAGCAGGACAGGGAGGCTAATGAGCAGTTCTTC.